The rows below give T cell receptor beta chains drawn from one sample of a study of cytotoxic CD8 clonotypes in ibrutinib-treated CLL. The assay was immunoSEQ multiplex PCR, and TCRdb's table has in-frame clones only and misses some. Of roughly 250,000 clones in the sample, under 80% were seen once. Sequencing used PBMCs, obtained after 24 months of ibrutinib treatment. Receptors were obtained from a human donor with chronic lymphocytic leukemia. Both conserved end residues are part of each CDR3. D genes are given only for firm matches. Clone sizes are given selectively: once, few, many, or a class where the clone is expanded.

few,NA,TRBJ1-5,TRBV7-8,TGTGCCAGCAGACCGCCAGGGGACGCGCAGCCCCAGCATTTT,CASRPPGDAQPQHF
NA,NA,TRBJ1-4,TRBV5-5,TGTGCCAGCAGCTTGGGCAGCTCTAATGAAAAACTGTTTTTT,CASSLGSSNEKLFF
NA,NA,TRBJ1-2,TRBV4-1,TGCGCCAGCAGCCAAGACCCCGACAGGAGCTATGGCTACACCTTC,CASSQDPDRSYGYTF
NA,NA,TRBJ2-1,TRBV27,TGTGCCAGCAGTTTATCGGGGGTAGTCGGGCCCGGGGAGCAGTTCTTC,CASSLSGVVGPGEQFF
NA,TRBD2,TRBJ2-1,TRBV9,TGTGCCAGCAGCGTGGGAGCGGGAGGGAACAATGAGCAGTTCTTC,CASSVGAGGNNEQFF
NA,NA,TRBJ1-3,TRBV9,TGTGCCAGCAGCAGGGACTTAGCTGGAAACACCATATATTTT,CASSRDLAGNTIYF
NA,NA,TRBJ2-3,TRBV12-5,TGTGCTAGTGGTTTGTCATTAGCGGCAGATACGCAGTATTTT,CASGLSLAADTQYF
NA,NA,TRBJ2-1,TRBV30,TGTGCCTGGAGTGTGCAGTCTTGGTACAATGAGCAGTTCTTC,CAWSVQSWYNEQFF
NA,NA,TRBJ2-1,TRBV27,TGTGCCAGCAGTTTCAGGGGTAAGCAGTTCTTC,CASSFRGKQFF
NA,TRBD1,TRBJ2-5,TRBV6-6,TGTGCCAGCAGGAGCACCGGACAGGTTCAAGAGACCCAGTACTTC,CASRSTGQVQETQYF
NA,NA,TRBJ2-6,TRBV9,TGTGCCAGCAGCGCCGAGCAGGAGTCTGGGGCCAACGTCCTGACTTTC,CASSAEQESGANVLTF
few,TRBD1,TRBJ1-2,TRBV15,TGTGCCACCAGCGGAGGGACAGGATCCTATGGCTACACCTTC,CATSGGTGSYGYTF
NA,NA,TRBJ1-1,TRBV6-1,TGTGCCAGCGGGTATGAAGCTTTCTTT,CASGYEAFF
NA,TRBD2,TRBJ2-3,TRBV19,TGTGCCAGTAGGCAGCTAGCGGGAGGGCCAGATACGCAGTATTTT,CASRQLAGGPDTQYF